This TCR beta chain emerged from a study of blood T cell repertoires in COVID-19. This CDR3 has 14 amino acids. Germline-derived CDR1 and CDR2 are SGHRS and YFSETQ. The V gene end was trimmed by 0 bases and the J gene end by 4 bases; junction bases not matched to a gene: 2. In the authors' workflow: From reference gene primer amplification, estimates of nucleated cell counts were derived. TCRdb's table, derived via immunoSEQ multiplex PCR, lists solely in-frame clones and lacks some. That table furnishes V, J and clone size, whereas the DNA furnished D and trimming. The sample comprises 210,000 or so clones, 83% of which are singletons, and under 3.5% rests with the top ten.

The chain is built from TRBV5-1 and TRBJ1-2; 8 nucleotides line up with TRBD1. The sequence came from a man in his forties or fifties with active or convalescent COVID-19. The sequenced sample consisted of peripheral blood. CDR3 DNA: TGCGCCAGCAGCTTGGCCGGGACAGGCTATGGCTACACCTTC. Translated: CASSLAGTGYGYTF.